Below are 3 T cell receptor beta chains sequenced from a single sample in a study of CD8 T cells in ankylosing spondylitis. Regarding the study as a whole: Blood from ankylosing spondylitis patients appeared to carry a characteristic roughly 8-variant TCR beta motif.

TCRdb reprocessed the 5' RACE reads with MiXCR, giving one entry per CDR3 protein. The sample records 450,000 to 550,000 distinct CDR3 sequences, roughly 5.3% being singletons. No antigens are known for them. Sequenced material: blood, either unsorted or a sorted T cell fraction (not recorded which). The receptors come from a male donor with ankylosing spondylitis.

The chain combines TRBV10-3 with TRBJ2-2, with D perhaps matching TRBD1 (5 bases). The CDR3 is made up of 13 amino acids. Germline V CDR1 and CDR2: ENHRY, SYGVKD. V was shortened by 6 bases and J by 5 bases, with 10 bases between the two germline ends. The CDR3 nucleotides read TGTGCCATCAGCCAGGGTGGGACCGGGGAGCTGTTTTTT. It encodes CAISQGGTGELFF.

In this sample, this clonotype turned up a few times. CDR3 region: CASTREPGDSSGANVLTF. CDR3 nucleotide sequence: TGTGCCAGCACCCGGGAACCGGGGGACAGCTCTGGGGCCAACGTCCTGACTTTC. The chain is built from TRBV6-1 and TRBJ2-6, with D possibly matching TRBD1 (7 bases). Trimming pared 7 bases from V and 0 bases from J, leaving 19 bases between. This CDR3 is 18 amino acids long. The germline gives CDR1 MNHNS, CDR2 SASEGT.

The chain employs TRBV7-3 and TRBJ2-1; either TRBD1 or TRBD2 may fit D (5 bases each). The CDR3 has 13 residues. Germline V gives CDR1 SGHTA, CDR2 FQGTGA. Trimming removed 4 bases at V and 4 bases at J, with 8 bases between. CDR3 sequence: CASSWDPYNEQFF. CDR3 DNA: TGTGCCAGCAGCTGGGACCCTTACAATGAGCAGTTCTTC.